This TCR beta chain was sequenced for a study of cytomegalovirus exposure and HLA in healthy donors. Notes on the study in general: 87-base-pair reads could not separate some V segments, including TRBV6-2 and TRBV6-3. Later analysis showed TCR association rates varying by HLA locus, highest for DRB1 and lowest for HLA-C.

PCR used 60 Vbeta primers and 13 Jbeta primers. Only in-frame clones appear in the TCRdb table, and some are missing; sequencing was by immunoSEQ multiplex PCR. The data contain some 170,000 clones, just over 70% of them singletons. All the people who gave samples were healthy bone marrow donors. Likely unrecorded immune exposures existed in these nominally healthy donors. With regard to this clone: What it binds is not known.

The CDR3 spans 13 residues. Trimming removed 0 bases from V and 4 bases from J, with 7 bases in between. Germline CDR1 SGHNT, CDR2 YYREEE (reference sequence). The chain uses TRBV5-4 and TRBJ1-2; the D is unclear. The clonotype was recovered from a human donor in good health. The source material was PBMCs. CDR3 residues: CASSLAYGYGYTF. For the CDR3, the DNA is TGTGCCAGCAGCTTGGCCTACGGCTATGGCTACACCTTC. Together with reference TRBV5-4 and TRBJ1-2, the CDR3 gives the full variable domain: ETGVTQSPTHLIKTRGQQVTLRCSSQSGHNTVSWYQQALGQGPQFIFQYYREEENGRGNFPPRFSGLQFPNYSSELNVNALELDDSALYLCASSLAYGYGYTFGSGTRLTVV.